This T cell receptor beta chain was captured in a study of regulatory T cells in long-lasting Graves disease. Study-level background: Under 3 months of antithyroid drugs had been taken by newly diagnosed Graves' patients.

With iRepertoire HTBI primers and Arm-PCR of CDR3 regions, TCR beta libraries were built. One entry per CDR3 protein results from TCRdb running MiXCR on the multiplex PCR reads. This sample has almost 450,000 distinct CDR3 sequences, with around 15% found just once. The sample's time point: newly diagnosed GD, antithyroid drugs for less than 3 months. Construction of the TCR library relied on RNA isolated from PBMCs. At least ten counts were recorded for this clonotype. CDR3 length equals 16 residues. Deletions cut 0 bases from V and 0 bases from J, with 8 bases between. The germline CDR1 and CDR2 sequences are MGHRA and YSYEKL. These data also featured in a second study, about T cells in Graves' hyperthyroidism and ophthalmopathy. That report notes: Pregnant or lactating patients were excluded, as were those with uncontrolled infection or other autoimmune disease.

The sequence derives from a woman aged 25 to 45 with Graves disease. Here the sequenced sample was peripheral blood mononuclear cells (PBMCs), taken at new diagnosis, from a patient treated with antithyroid drugs. The chain has TRBV4-1 and TRBJ2-2, with D perhaps matching TRBD2 (6 bases). DNA for the CDR3: TGCGCCAGCAGCCAAGAGCTAGCGTCGAACACCGGGGAGCTGTTTTTT. Translation gives CASSQELASNTGELFF.